Listed here are 16 T cell receptor beta chains from one sample, sequenced in a study of identical twins. TCRdb ran MiXCR on the 5' RACE reads and lists one entry per CDR3 protein. The sample shows 500,000 to 600,000 distinct CDR3 sequences, less than 25% of them seen only once. This sample was shared with a second study, whose subject was T cells expressing NK-cell markers.

The sequencing sample was made of CD4+ T cells sorted from blood. The receptors here all came from a woman between 18 and 29 years old in good health.

This CDR3 is CASSPRDRGNEQYF. The CDR3 bases are TGTGCCAGCAGCCCCCGGGACAGGGGGAACGAGCAGTACTTC. This chain joins TRBV11-3 and TRBJ2-7, with 11 bases lining up with TRBD1. Germline assignment: CDR1 SGHNT and CDR2 YENEEA. Losses at the gene ends were 5 bases for V and 5 bases for J; bases not matched to a gene: 5. This CDR3 comprises 14 residues.

V gene TRBV4-3 combines with J gene TRBJ2-2; 7 bases match TRBD1. This CDR3 has 16 residues. The V and J ends lost 0 bases and 5 bases, in that order; junction bases with no gene match: 6. The V gene's germline CDR1 is LGHNA and CDR2 YSLEER. In DNA, the CDR3 is TGCGCCAGCAGCCAAGATCAGAGGGGGCGGACCGGGGAGCTGTTTTTT. It is translated as CASSQDQRGRTGELFF.

This clonotype showed up just a few times. This chain joins TRBV29-1 and TRBJ2-5; D is unclear. The CDR3 extends over 15 amino acids. Germline assignment: CDR1 SQVTM and CDR2 ANQGSEA. V was shortened by 3 bases and J by 1 base, with 15 bases between the two germline ends. CDR3 sequence (DNA): TGCAGCGTTGAGGGATACCGGACGGTCCAAGAGACCCAGTACTTC. The encoded protein is CSVEGYRTVQETQYF.

The chain employs TRBV7-2 and TRBJ2-3; no clear D gene. The CDR3 has 14 residues. With 8 bases removed from V and 1 base from J, the gap between germline ends came to 13 bases. Germline CDR1 SGHTA, CDR2 FQGNSA. This CDR3 reads CASGSPGGTDTQYF. CDR3 nucleotides: TGTGCCAGCGGCTCACCGGGCGGCACAGATACGCAGTATTTT.

The chain is built from TRBV20-1 and TRBJ2-1, with D possibly TRBD2 on 7 matching bases. This CDR3 is built from 12 residues. Trimming left V 6 bases short and J 8 bases short, with 14 bases between. Germline CDR1 and CDR2: DFQATT and SNEGSKA (reference sequence). In DNA form, the CDR3 reads TGCAGTGCAGGGGAGGGGGAGGATGAGCAGTTCTTC. Its protein is CSAGEGEDEQFF.

This clonotype turned up a few times. The chain is built from TRBV6-2 or TRBV6-3 and TRBJ2-6; TRBD1 might be the D (6 bases). CDR1 MNHEY and CDR2 SVGEGT come from the germline V gene. The ends were cut back, 4 bases at V and 4 bases at J, with 11 bases in the middle. The CDR3 loop spans 15 amino acids. The CDR3 loop is CASSSTGSGANVLTF. Written as DNA, the CDR3 is TGTGCCAGCAGTTCAACAGGGTCCGGGGCCAACGTCCTGACTTTC.

This sequence joins TRBV20-1 and TRBJ2-5; the D gene is possibly TRBD2 (6 bases). The CDR3 is made up of 12 amino acids. Germline V gives CDR1 DFQATT, CDR2 SNEGSKA (reference sequence). Trimming took 5 bases from V and 0 from J, leaving 7 bases between them. CDR3 sequence (DNA): TGCAGTGCTGGAGGGAACCAAGAGACCCAGTACTTC. It translates to CSAGGNQETQYF.

V and J are TRBV11-2 and TRBJ1-1, with a weak D call TRBD1 (5 bases). Germline V gene lookup returns CDR1 SGHAT and CDR2 FQNNGV. This CDR3 spans 14 amino acids. V was trimmed by 4 bases and J by 1 base, leaving 10 bases between them. The CDR3 DNA is TGTGCCAGCAGCTCAGGGCAGAAGAACACTGAAGCTTTCTTT. Protein product: CASSSGQKNTEAFF.

The sample holds a few counts of this clonotype. This rearrangement joins TRBV5-1 to TRBJ2-2; D perhaps matches TRBD2 (5 bases). CDR1 and CDR2 (germline): SGHRS, YFSETQ. V gave up 10 bases and J gave up 1 base, with 14 bases separating them. This CDR3 spans 14 amino acids. The CDR3 sequence is CASRLRENTGELFF. In nucleotides, the CDR3 is TGCGCCTCCCGTTTACGGGAGAACACCGGGGAGCTGTTTTTT.

The chain recombines TRBV7-8 with TRBJ2-7, with TRBD2 identical over 11 bases. Germline CDR1 and CDR2: SGHVS and FQNEAQ. This CDR3 contains 15 residues. V shed 4 bases, J shed 3 bases, and the junction held 5 bases outside the gene matches. CDR3 DNA: TGTGCCAGCAGCTCTCTGACTAGCGGGAACTACGAGCAGTACTTC. The encoded protein is CASSSLTSGNYEQYF.

This clonotype has a handful of counts. This chain joins TRBV6-5 and TRBJ2-7; D gene unclear. The CDR3 spans 13 residues. V lost 0 bases and J 6 bases, leaving 9 bases between the germline ends. Per germline, CDR1 MNHEY and CDR2 SVGAGI. CDR3 sequence (DNA): TGTGCCAGCAGTTACTCGACCAGCGTCGAGCAGTACTTC. Translation gives CASSYSTSVEQYF.

CDR3 residues: CSAPYRDEQYF. CDR3 nucleotide sequence: TGCAGTGCTCCATATAGGGACGAGCAGTACTTC. The J gene is TRBJ2-7, the V gene TRBV20-1; D not certain. The V and J ends lost 5 bases and 5 bases respectively, with 10 bases between them. CDR1 and CDR2 from the germline V gene are DFQATT and SNEGSKA (reference sequence). The CDR3 sequence is 11 residues long.

The chain uses TRBV15 and TRBJ1-2; D remains ambiguous. Germline lookup yields CDR1 LNHNV and CDR2 YYDKDF (reference sequence). The CDR3 has 15 residues. Between the trimmed V and J ends, which lost 4 bases and 2 bases, there was a span of 14 bases. In nucleotides, the CDR3 is TGTGCCACCAGCATCCGGGGAAGGGTCAACTATGGCTACACCTTC. Its translation: CATSIRGRVNYGYTF.

This chain uses TRBV25-1 with TRBJ1-3; D ambiguous. V lost 6 bases and J 5 bases, leaving 11 bases between the germline ends. From germline, CDR1 is MGHDK and CDR2 SYGVNS. The CDR3 extends over 13 amino acids. CDR3 bases: TGTGCCAGCAGCGCCGGACCGAGAAACACCATATATTTT. Encoded protein: CASSAGPRNTIYF. The entire variable domain, with the rest obtained from reference TRBV25-1 and TRBJ1-3, is as follows: EADIYQTPRYLVIGTGKKITLECSQTMGHDKMYWYQQDPGMELHLIHYSYGVNSTEKGDLSSESTVSRIRTEHFPLTLESARPSHTSQYLCASSAGPRNTIYFGEGSWLTVV.

This clonotype was seen ten or more times. V is TRBV20-1 and J is TRBJ1-1; D is ambiguous. Deletions cut 0 bases from V and 1 base from J, with 9 bases between. This CDR3 comprises 14 residues. Germline V gene data show CDR1 as DFQATT and CDR2 as SNEGSKA (reference sequence). The CDR3 DNA sequence: TGCAGTGCTAGAGAGGGGAAAGAGAACACTGAAGCTTTCTTT. This encodes CSAREGKENTEAFF.

This clonotype has a handful of counts. The J gene is TRBJ2-5, the V gene TRBV7-9; tentatively, D is TRBD2 (6 bases). Trimming stripped 4 bases from V and 5 bases from J, with 20 bases between. Germline V gene sequence: CDR1 SEHNR, CDR2 FQNEAQ (reference sequence). CDR3 length: 16 residues. CDR3 nucleotide sequence: TGTGCCAGCAGCTCGACCGGGACTTGGGGTCGGGAGACCCAGTACTTC. Protein product: CASSSTGTWGRETQYF.